Here is one TCR beta chain with its context. TCRdb keeps only in-frame clones here, not all; method: immunoSEQ multiplex PCR. The sample lists more than 95,000 clones; 85% to 90% were seen once. This entry comes from a study of blood T cell repertoires in COVID-19. As for the study in general: Sites across the United States, Italy and Spain contributed samples from acute and convalescent COVID-19. Sources were T cells, B-cell-depleted T cells, or PBMCs; the material itself was cDNA or gDNA.

Sequenced: peripheral blood. This sequence originates from a human donor in a cohort sampled during active COVID-19.

The CDR3 protein is CASSNRAYEQYF. In DNA, the CDR3 is TGTGCCAGCAGCAACAGAGCCTACGAGCAGTACTTC. The chain carries TRBV11-2 and TRBJ2-7; D ambiguous. Trimming removed 5 bases from V and 2 bases from J, with 7 bases in between. Germline CDR1 and CDR2: SGHAT and FQNNGV. The CDR3 consists of 12 residues.